This T cell receptor beta chain comes out of a study of T cell responses to AZD1222 COVID-19 vaccine. Repertoires were generated with immunoSEQ multiplex PCR, while TCRdb's copy carries only in-frame clones and drops some. Among roughly 99,000 clones listed, approximately 90% were seen once. Trimming took 6 bases from V and 1 from J, leaving 10 bases between them. This CDR3 has 13 residues. Germline V lookup: CDR1 MNHEY, CDR2 SVGAGI. Worth noting for this clone: No antigen is known for it.

Broader study findings: A reported finding is that nearly half of spike-specific TCRs target unmutated variant regions. The number of AZD1222 recipients seropositive at baseline was only five to seven. No day 14 peak samples; only post-peak repertoires were characterized.

Second-dose recipients at about 4 or about 12 weeks were treated as one pooled group. This receptor was obtained from an adult who received the AZD1222 COVID-19 vaccine. This chain joins TRBV6-5 and TRBJ2-7; unclear D gene. Sequences were derived from peripheral blood, sampled 28 days after the second AZD1222 dose. CDR3 residues: CASRQDGSYEQYF. In nucleotides, the CDR3 is TGTGCCAGCAGGCAGGACGGATCCTACGAGCAGTACTTC.